Listed below are T cell receptor beta chains from one sample, sequenced in a study of blood T cell repertoires in COVID-19. Assay: immunoSEQ multiplex PCR; the TCRdb copy retains only in-frame clones and omits some. This repertoire shows about 120,000 clones, approximately 92% found once; its top ten account for under 35%. Sequenced material: peripheral blood. The receptors originated from a man between 65 and 79 years old with active or convalescent COVID-19. CDR3s include the opening cysteine and the closing phenylalanine or tryptophan. A D gene is named only where the DNA matches it firmly. Expanded clones are given a class, and other clones once, few, many or no size at all.

d_call | j_call | v_call | clone_size | cdr3_nt | cdr3_aa
NA | TRBJ2-3 | TRBV5-1 | NA | TGCGCCAGCAGCCAACAGGGCGCCACAGATACGCAGTATTTT | CASSQQGATDTQYF
NA | TRBJ2-7 | TRBV4-1 | NA | TGCGCCAGCAGCCACACCACCGGACTATGGGCCTACGAGCAGTACTTC | CASSHTTGLWAYEQYF
NA | TRBJ1-3 | TRBV10-3 | NA | TGTGCCATCAGTGCCACAGGGAGACTCTTCTCTGGAAACACCATATATTTT | CAISATGRLFSGNTIYF
TRBD1 | TRBJ1-5 | TRBV6-5 | once | TGTGCCAGCAGTCAAACAGGGGCACAGCCCCAGCATTTT | CASSQTGAQPQHF
NA | TRBJ2-7 | TRBV6-5 | NA | TGTGCCAGCATGAAGGAGTTCCAGGGTTACGAGCAGTACTTC | CASMKEFQGYEQYF
TRBD2 | TRBJ2-7 | TRBV28 | NA | TGTGCCAGCAGTTCCTCTAGCGGGAGGATGAACGAGCAGTACTTC | CASSSSSGRMNEQYF
NA | TRBJ1-2 | TRBV19 | once | TGTGCCAGTAGTATGTCGGTTGCGGGGTATGCTTCGCATGGCTACACCTTC | CASSMSVAGYASHGYTF
NA | TRBJ1-1 | TRBV11-2 | NA | TGTGCCAGCAGCTTCAGGGGGAACACTGAAGCTTTCTTT | CASSFRGNTEAFF
TRBD1 | TRBJ2-5 | TRBV29-1 | NA | TGCAGTACTTGGACAGGGCTGGCGACCCAGTACTTC | CSTWTGLATQYF
NA | TRBJ1-6 | TRBV7-8 | NA | TGTGCCAGCAGCTTAGCAGGGGCTAATTCACCCCTCCACTTT | CASSLAGANSPLHF
NA | TRBJ2-3 | TRBV5-1 | NA | TGCGCCGACCCGGGTGCCCCGGATACGCAGTATTTT | CADPGAPDTQYF
NA | TRBJ1-1 | TRBV28 | NA | TGTGCCAGCAGGAATAACATGAACACTGAAGCTTTCTTT | CASRNNMNTEAFF
NA | TRBJ1-1 | TRBV6-5 | once | TGTGCCAGCACCACAAGTTTGAACACTGAAGCTTTCTTT | CASTTSLNTEAFF
TRBD1 | TRBJ2-7 | TRBV28 | NA | TGTGCCAGCAGTTTCCCCGAGTCCCAGGACAGGCTGGGGTACGAGCAGTACTTC | CASSFPESQDRLGYEQYF
TRBD1 | TRBJ1-2 | TRBV7-3 | once | TGTGCCAGCAGCCCGTCCGGGACAGGGGGTTATGGCTACACCTTC | CASSPSGTGGYGYTF
NA | TRBJ2-1 | TRBV6-5 | NA | TGTGCCAGCAGTACTCGGGACACGGGATACAATGAGCAGTTCTTC | CASSTRDTGYNEQFF
TRBD1 | TRBJ1-5 | TRBV27 | NA | TGTGCCAGCAGACAGGGGGCCTCAACAGATAGCAATCAGCCCCAGCATTTT | CASRQGASTDSNQPQHF
NA | TRBJ1-3 | TRBV19 | NA | TGTGCCAGTAGTGAGAGCTCTGGAAACACCATATATTTT | CASSESSGNTIYF
TRBD1 | TRBJ1-3 | TRBV2 | NA | TGTGCCAGCAGGAAAAACCCTCCGGGACAGTCCGGAAACACCATATATTTT | CASRKNPPGQSGNTIYF
NA | TRBJ2-7 | TRBV6-5 | NA | TGTGCCAGCAGGCCCGGCCCAGGGAACGACGAGCAGTACTTC | CASRPGPGNDEQYF
NA | TRBJ2-5 | TRBV19 | NA | TGTGCCAGTAGCCCTAGCCGGAGGGTCCAAGAGACCCAGTACTTC | CASSPSRRVQETQYF
TRBD2 | TRBJ2-1 | TRBV9 | NA | TGTGCCAGCAGCACCTCCAGTGGGAGGGCCCAAGAGCAGTTCTTC | CASSTSSGRAQEQFF
TRBD1 | TRBJ1-5 | TRBV2 | NA | TGTGCCAGCAGTGTTGCAGGGGGAAGCAATCAGCCCCAGCATTTT | CASSVAGGSNQPQHF
TRBD2 | TRBJ2-1 | TRBV6-4 | NA | TGTGCCAGCAGTGACCGGGGTCTAGCGGGAGTGAATGAGCAGTTCTTC | CASSDRGLAGVNEQFF
NA | TRBJ2-3 | TRBV19 | once | TGTGCCAGTAGTATAGATCGGGGGCAGTATTTT | CASSIDRGQYF
NA | TRBJ2-3 | TRBV19 | once | TGTGCCAGTGCTCGAGGGGGGGTCCCTAGCACAGATACGCAGTATTTT | CASARGGVPSTDTQYF
NA | TRBJ1-4 | TRBV3-1/TRBV3-2 | NA | TGTGCCAGCAGCCAAACAATCGTGGGCGGACTGGATGAAAAACTGTTTTTT | CASSQTIVGGLDEKLFF
NA | TRBJ1-3 | TRBV19 | NA | TGTGCCAGTAGTACAGATCTCACCATATATTTT | CASSTDLTIYF
NA | TRBJ2-5 | TRBV9 | once | TGTGCCAGCAGCGTAGAGAATAGTTTTTTGGAAGAGACCCAGTACTTC | CASSVENSFLEETQYF
TRBD2 | TRBJ2-5 | TRBV23-1 | NA | TGCGCCAGCAGTCAATTCCCCGGACTAGCGGGAGGCGATAGGGAGACCCAGTACTTC | CASSQFPGLAGGDRETQYF
NA | TRBJ2-5 | TRBV14 | NA | TGTGCCAGCAGCCTGGGACTTTCCCCGGCAGAGACCCAGTACTTC | CASSLGLSPAETQYF
NA | TRBJ1-6 | TRBV19 | NA | TGTGCCAGTAGTCACCGCCGCACAGGGTCTAATTCACCCCTCCACTTT | CASSHRRTGSNSPLHF
NA | TRBJ2-1 | TRBV7-9 | NA | TGTGCCAGCAGTCCCCAGGTGCAGGGCAATGAGCAGTTCTTC | CASSPQVQGNEQFF